Below, one T cell receptor beta chain is given with its context. Its specificity is not known. This CDR3 is 14 amino acids long. The ends were cut back, 5 bases at V and 5 bases at J, with 15 bases in the middle. These data come from a study of identical twins. Overall study findings and caveats: There was more out-of-frame TCR alpha sharing in monozygotic twins than models estimated.

TCRdb independently ran MiXCR on the 5' RACE reads; one entry per CDR3 protein. This table holds approximately 530,000 distinct CDR3 sequences, 20% to 25% found once. These data were also reused for a study on yellow fever vaccine responses in identical twins.

The TCR comes from a woman aged 18 to 35 in good health. Sequenced sample: CD4+ T cells sorted from blood. The chain carries TRBV12-3 or TRBV12-4 and TRBJ2-5; TRBD2 might be the D (5 bases). CDR3 residues: CASSTQSSRETQYF. The CDR3 nucleotides are TGTGCCAGCAGTACTCAATCTAGCCGGGAGACCCAGTACTTC.